The TCR beta chain under discussion was sequenced for a study of T cells in Graves' hyperthyroidism and ophthalmopathy. Study-level findings and limits: Blood also held most thyroid clonotypes expanded beyond 0.001.

Absence of ophthalmopathy progression within 18 months defined stable Graves' hyperthyroidism. Those patients with uncontrolled infection, other autoimmune disease, pregnancy or lactation were excluded. Diagnosing involved the use of clinical symptoms, serum thyroxine and TRAb, thyroid ultrasound and orbital computed tomography. V lost 3 bases and J lost 6, with 12 bases in between. This CDR3 spans 13 amino acids. The germline gives CDR1 LGHDT, CDR2 YNNKEL (reference sequence). RNA transcripts provided the source from which TCR beta CDR3 regions were amplified. A first-round RT-PCR of the TCR CDR3 used the HTBI primer set. Each CDR3 protein is one row after TCRdb ran MiXCR on the multiplex PCR reads. The repertoire holds approximately 480,000 distinct CDR3 sequences, less than 25% seen once, with about a quarter in the top ten. This clonotype was counted only a few times. Its antigen is not known.

This chain joins TRBV3-1 and TRBJ2-7; D is possibly TRBD2 (5 bases). Sequencing input: blood. This TCR was sampled from a man aged 18-30 years with Graves' hyperthyroidism. CDR3 sequence (DNA): TGTGCCAGCAGCCACCTCCGGGGTGGCGAGCAGTACTTC. Amino acid sequence: CASSHLRGGEQYF.